Below are 11 T cell receptor beta chains sequenced from a single sample in a study of OX40 agonist ivuxolimab in advanced cancers. Sequencing was performed with immunoSEQ multiplex PCR; in TCRdb, only in-frame clones are kept and a portion is missing. Among about 61,000 clones listed, around nine tenths were seen once. The starting material was CD4+ or CD8+ T cells sorted from blood, obtained in a trial of the OX40 agonist ivuxolimab. Receptors were obtained from an adult with an advanced solid tumor such as melanoma, head and neck, liver or kidney cancer.

This sequence joins TRBV11-2 and TRBJ1-1; D is ambiguous. Germline lookup yields CDR1 SGHAT and CDR2 FQNNGV. The CDR3 runs 14 residues. The V gene lost 1 base and the J gene lost 7 bases, with 13 bases spanning the gap. The CDR3 DNA follows: TGTGCCAGCAGCTTAGGCGCTGGGGTAGGTGAAGCTTTCTTT. The encoded protein is CASSLGAGVGEAFF.

In this sample, this clone turned up a few times. The chain combines TRBV15 with TRBJ2-7; 11 nucleotides match TRBD1. This CDR3 has 14 residues. CDR1 and CDR2 (germline): LNHNV, YYDKDF (reference sequence). V gave up 4 bases and J gave up 3 bases; unmatched junction bases: 2. The CDR3 loop is CATSTGQGDYEQYF. The CDR3 DNA reads TGTGCCACCAGCACGGGACAGGGGGACTACGAGCAGTACTTC.

V is TRBV7-2 and J is TRBJ2-5; D uncertain. V shed 7 bases and J shed 2 bases, with 11 bases lying between them. The CDR3 is 13 amino acids. Looked up from germline, CDR1 is SGHTA and CDR2 is FQGNSA. The CDR3 DNA reads TGTGCCAGCACCGCAAGGCAGCAAGAGACCCAGTACTTC. This sequence encodes CASTARQQETQYF.

The chain employs TRBV2 and TRBJ1-6; no reliable D call. The ends were cut back, 7 bases at V and 1 base at J, with 17 bases in the middle. This CDR3 region has 17 residues. From germline, CDR1 is SNHLY and CDR2 FYNNEI. The CDR3, as DNA: TGTGCCAGCATTACAGATCGCAGGAGATCCTATAATTCACCCCTCCACTTT. This gives the protein CASITDRRRSYNSPLHF.

V is TRBV27 and J is TRBJ2-7; D uncertain. V lost 4 bases to trimming and J lost 2 bases, with 6 bases between them. CDR3 size: 12 residues. CDR1 is MNHEY, CDR2 SMNVEV, per germline (reference sequence). The CDR3 nucleotides are TGTGCCAGCAGTTCTAGAGCCTACGAGCAGTACTTC. This sequence encodes CASSSRAYEQYF.

A single count supports this clone. Likely a read error: the CDR3 ends without its conserved phenylalanine or tryptophan. This chain links TRBV5-1 with TRBJ1-1, with TRBD1 matching over 9 bases. Germline assignment: CDR1 SGHRS and CDR2 YFSETQ. Trimming removed 6 bases from V and 0 bases from J; junction bases left unmatched: 12. The CDR3 extends over 17 amino acids. The CDR3 sequence: CASTPGQGGGVNTEAFL. CDR3 coding DNA: TGCGCCAGCACCCCGGGACAGGGCGGGGGTGTGAACACTGAAGCTTTCCTT.

This sequence joins TRBV27 and TRBJ2-7, with D tentatively TRBD1 (6 bases). CDR1 is MNHEY and CDR2 is SMNVEV in the germline V gene (reference sequence). The CDR3 sequence is 15 residues long. V lost 4 bases, J lost 3 bases, and 16 bases lay in between. The CDR3 spells CASSSQGAGDYEQYF. The CDR3 DNA reads as TGTGCCAGCAGTTCACAGGGAGCCGGGGACTACGAGCAGTACTTC.

CDR3 loop: CSARQGNTQYF. The CDR3 bases are TGCAGTGCGAGACAGGGAAATACGCAGTACTTC. The chain employs TRBV20-1 and TRBJ2-7, with TRBD1 matching 7 bases. The length of the CDR3 is 11 residues. V was pared by 6 bases and J by 9 bases, with 8 bases of the junction left unmatched. CDR1 is DFQATT and CDR2 is SNEGSKA in the germline V gene (reference sequence).

The chain uses TRBV27 and TRBJ1-6; TRBD1 matches 7 bases. The CDR3 extends over 14 amino acids. Looked up from germline, CDR1 is MNHEY and CDR2 is SMNVEV (reference sequence). V gave up 6 bases and J gave up 10 bases; unmatched junction bases: 9. The CDR3 bases are TGTGCCAGCAGATCCTACAGGGGTGGCTCACCCCTCCACTTT. Residues: CASRSYRGGSPLHF.

The CDR3 here is CASSLIRLGQTGTDTQYF. For the CDR3, the DNA is TGTGCCAGCAGCTTAATACGTCTAGGACAGACTGGAACAGATACGCAGTATTTT. The genes are TRBV7-9 and TRBJ2-3; D is perhaps TRBD1 (6 bases). Per the germline V gene, CDR1 is SEHNR and CDR2 is FQNEAQ (reference sequence). This CDR3 has 18 residues. Between the trimmed V and J ends, which lost 2 bases and 3 bases, there was a span of 21 bases.

V is TRBV7-2 and J is TRBJ1-2, with D maybe TRBD1 (5 bases). Trimming took 1 base from V and 0 from J, leaving 12 bases between them. Germline V gene data show CDR1 as SGHTA and CDR2 as FQGNSA. CDR3 size: 16 residues. The CDR3 reads CASSLDRQSANYGYTF. The DNA for the CDR3 is TGTGCCAGCAGCTTAGATCGACAGTCAGCTAACTATGGCTACACCTTC.